Shown below are 10 T cell receptor beta chains from a single sample sequenced in a study of T cells after yellow fever vaccination. MiXCR, run by TCRdb on the 5' RACE reads, gives a single entry per CDR3 protein. The sample lists a few hundred thousand distinct CDR3 sequences; approximately 18% were seen once. Sequencing used PBMCs, obtained before the yellow fever booster vaccination. The source of these receptors is a man in his late teens or twenties who received the YFV17D yellow fever vaccine.

Only a few counts were recorded for this clonotype. The V gene is TRBV19, the J gene TRBJ2-3, with D possibly TRBD1 on 5 matching bases. The V end was cut by 8 bases, the J end by 4 bases, with 10 bases between. The CDR3 length is 12 residues. Germline V lookup: CDR1 LNHDA, CDR2 SQIVND (reference sequence). CDR3 protein: CASSTVADTQYF. CDR3 in DNA: TGTGCCAGTTCGACAGTCGCAGATACGCAGTATTTT.

This clonotype has just a few counts. This chain uses TRBV20-1 with TRBJ2-2; D unclear. This CDR3 has 14 residues. Germline V CDR1 and CDR2: DFQATT, SNEGSKA (reference sequence). V was cut by 0 bases and J by 2 bases, with 7 bases left in between. As DNA, the CDR3 is TGCAGTGCTAGAGATCTGGGAAACACCGGGGAGCTGTTTTTT. It codes for CSARDLGNTGELFF.

The table lists this clonotype with a few counts. V gene TRBV5-1 combines with J gene TRBJ1-1; D not certain. Germline lookup yields CDR1 SGHRS and CDR2 YFSETQ. Trimming cost V 4 bases and J 6 bases, with 13 bases left between them. There are 13 residues in the CDR3. CDR3 DNA sequence: TGCGCCAGCAGCGCGTCAGTAGACTCTGAAGCTTTCTTT. Its protein product is CASSASVDSEAFF.

This clonotype turned up a few times. For the CDR3, the DNA is TGTGCCAGCAGCGCCACAGGGGGCTGGACTGAAGCTTTCTTT. Translated, it gives CASSATGGWTEAFF. This rearrangement joins TRBV9 to TRBJ1-1, with 9 bases matching TRBD1. V gave up 3 bases and J gave up 5 bases; unmatched junction bases: 5. The CDR3 is 14 amino acids. The germline gives CDR1 SGDLS, CDR2 YYNGEE.

This clonotype was detected many times. The rearrangement uses TRBV6-2 or TRBV6-3 and TRBJ2-1; D possibly matches TRBD1 or TRBD2 (6 bases each). Germline CDR1 MNHEY, CDR2 SVGEGT. V was pared by 3 bases and J by 0 bases, with 9 bases between. The CDR3 extends over 15 amino acids. The DNA for the CDR3 is TGTGCCAGCAGTTATAGGGGGGTCTCCTACAATGAGCAGTTCTTC. Its translation: CASSYRGVSYNEQFF.

There are a few counts of this clonotype. The CDR3 sequence is CASSQQGPEAFF. In nucleotides, the CDR3 is TGTGCCAGCAGCCAACAGGGGCCTGAAGCTTTCTTT. The rearrangement uses TRBV7-9 and TRBJ1-1; TRBD1 aligns across 7 bases. The germline V gene has CDR1 SEHNR and CDR2 FQNEAQ (reference sequence). The ends lost 5 bases at V and 6 bases at J; junction bases unmatched: 3. The CDR3 is made up of 12 amino acids.

This clonotype has a handful of counts. The V and J genes are TRBV6-5 and TRBJ1-2; TRBD1 matches 8 bases. Germline loops: CDR1 MNHEY, CDR2 SVGAGI. The CDR3 spans 14 residues. J lost 8 bases, V lost 6 bases, and 11 bases had no gene match. CDR3 DNA: TGTGCCAGCAGAATCCGGACAGGGTCGGGAGGCTACACCTTC. Its protein product is CASRIRTGSGGYTF.

This clonotype was seen ten or more times. The chain combines TRBV20-1 with TRBJ2-5; 10 nucleotides line up with TRBD2. V lost 7 bases to trimming and J lost 2 bases; unmatched junction nucleotides: 7. Germline CDR1 DFQATT, CDR2 SNEGSKA (reference sequence). The CDR3 sequence is 14 residues long. CDR3 sequence (DNA): TGCAGTGGGCTCAGGACTAGCGGACAAGAGACCCAGTACTTC. Its translation: CSGLRTSGQETQYF.

The V gene is TRBV9, the J gene TRBJ2-7; D may be TRBD2 (5 bases). This CDR3 has 14 residues. V dropped 4 bases and J dropped 2 bases, with 13 bases sitting between them. CDR1 and CDR2 from the germline V gene are SGDLS and YYNGEE. CDR3 region: CASSRTGFTYEQYF. CDR3 nucleotide sequence: TGTGCCAGCAGCCGGACGGGGTTTACCTACGAGCAGTACTTC.

This chain uses TRBV20-1 with TRBJ2-3, with 15 bases that match TRBD2. V shed 4 bases, J shed 5 bases, and the junction held 7 bases outside the gene matches. CDR3 length equals 16 residues. Per the germline V gene, CDR1 is DFQATT and CDR2 is SNEGSKA (reference sequence). The CDR3 nucleotides read TGCAGTGCTACCCCCGGACTAGCGGGGGGGCTAGATACGCAGTATTTT. Its translation: CSATPGLAGGLDTQYF.